This T cell receptor beta chain was captured by sequencing in a study of cytomegalovirus exposure and HLA in healthy donors. For this clone: Its antigen is not identified.

Study-level findings and limits: CMV antigen specificity was confirmed in vitro for a few CMV-associated chains. In a later analysis, CMV-associated beta chains were mostly HLA-associated, it appeared. It was reported that the classifier diagnosed cytomegalovirus status with high specificity and sensitivity in both the original and validation cohorts. Later analysis demonstrated an association between a missense DCLRE1C variant and TCR beta V- and J-gene trimming.

PCR involved 60 Vbeta and 13 Jbeta primers. The table came from immunoSEQ multiplex PCR; TCRdb's copy has only in-frame clones and leaves some out. The table lists roughly 160,000 clones, around 80% of them singletons. The CDR3 loop spans 13 amino acids. V lost 2 bases, J lost 4 bases, and 8 bases lay in between. In germline, CDR1 is MNHNS, CDR2 SASEGT. This clonotype was sampled from a man in his forties in good health and CMV-seronegative. The chain carries TRBV6-1 and TRBJ1-2; D gene unclear. The specimen sequenced was PBMCs. CDR3 nucleotides: TGTGCCAGCAGTGAACACACCCCCTATGGCTACACCTTC. As protein: CASSEHTPYGYTF.